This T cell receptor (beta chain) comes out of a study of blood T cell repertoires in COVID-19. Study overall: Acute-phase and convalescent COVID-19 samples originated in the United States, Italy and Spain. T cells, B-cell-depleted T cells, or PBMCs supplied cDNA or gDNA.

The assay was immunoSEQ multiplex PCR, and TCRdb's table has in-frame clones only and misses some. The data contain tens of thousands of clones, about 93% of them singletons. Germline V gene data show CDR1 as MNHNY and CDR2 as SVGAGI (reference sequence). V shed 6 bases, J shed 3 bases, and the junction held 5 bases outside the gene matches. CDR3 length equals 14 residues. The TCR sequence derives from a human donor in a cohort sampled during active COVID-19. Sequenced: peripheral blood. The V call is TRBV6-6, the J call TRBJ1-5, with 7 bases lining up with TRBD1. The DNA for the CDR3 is TGTGCCAGCAGCCCCGACAGGGTCAATCAGCCCCAGCATTTT. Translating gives CASSPDRVNQPQHF.